This T cell receptor (beta chain) was recovered during a study of T cells in Graves' hyperthyroidism and ophthalmopathy. Findings of the study overall: Blood samples included most of the expanded thyroid clonotypes exceeding 0.001. The authors' 13 V-J model separated ophthalmopathy from stable hyperthyroidism.

The trim removed 7 bases at V and 7 bases at J, leaving 6 bases unmatched. The CDR3 has 13 amino acids. Germline lookup yields CDR1 SNHLY and CDR2 FYNNEI. RNA transcripts provided the source from which TCR beta CDR3 regions were amplified. First-round RT-PCR targeting the TCR CDR3 was performed with the HTBI primer set. TCRdb passed the multiplex PCR reads through MiXCR, listing each CDR3 protein once. The sample comprises about 350,000 distinct CDR3 sequences, approximately 13% of which are singletons, and about 26% rests with the top ten. Many counts were recorded for this clonotype. The antigen is undetermined. Uncontrolled infection, other autoimmune disease, pregnancy or lactation excluded patients. In making diagnoses, clinical symptoms, serum thyroxine and TRAb, thyroid ultrasound and orbital computed tomography were all used.

What was sequenced was blood. This receptor was taken from a woman aged 25 to 45 with Graves' hyperthyroidism. The chain couples TRBV2 to TRBJ1-5; TRBD1 matches 8 bases. CDR3 nucleotide sequence: TGTGCCAGCACCGGACAGGGTAGACAGCCCCAGCATTTT. Its protein product is CASTGQGRQPQHF.